This TCR beta chain originates from a study of shared T cell receptors in the human thymus. The data were produced by immunoSEQ multiplex PCR, yet TCRdb's version contains in-frame clones alone and is incomplete. The table includes about 660,000 clones, around 87% detected once. This CDR3 is 18 amino acids long. Germline V gene data show CDR1 as SGHRS and CDR2 as YFSETQ. V was pared by 1 base and J by 5 bases, with 25 bases between. These same data were also listed under a study on human thymus T cells.

The sample comprised thymocytes. This sequence originates from a boy less than two years old with a congenital heart defect. The V and J genes are TRBV5-1 and TRBJ2-7; D may be TRBD2 (6 bases). CDR3 in DNA: TGCGCCAGCAGCTTGAATCCTCCCCGGGAGCCTGTATTCCACGAGCAGTACTTC. Protein sequence: CASSLNPPREPVFHEQYF.